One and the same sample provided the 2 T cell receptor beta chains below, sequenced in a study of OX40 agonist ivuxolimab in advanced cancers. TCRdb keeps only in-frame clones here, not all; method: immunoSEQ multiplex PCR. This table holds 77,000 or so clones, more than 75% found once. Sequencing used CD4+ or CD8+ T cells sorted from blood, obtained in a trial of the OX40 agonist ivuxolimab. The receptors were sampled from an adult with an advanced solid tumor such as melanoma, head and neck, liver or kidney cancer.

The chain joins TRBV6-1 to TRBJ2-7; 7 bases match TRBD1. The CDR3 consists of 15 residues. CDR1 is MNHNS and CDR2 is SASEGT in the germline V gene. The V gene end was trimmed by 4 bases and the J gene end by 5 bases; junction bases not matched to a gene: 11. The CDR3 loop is CASSARQGLSDEQYF. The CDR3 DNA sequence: TGTGCCAGCAGTGCCCGACAGGGTTTGTCTGACGAGCAGTACTTC.

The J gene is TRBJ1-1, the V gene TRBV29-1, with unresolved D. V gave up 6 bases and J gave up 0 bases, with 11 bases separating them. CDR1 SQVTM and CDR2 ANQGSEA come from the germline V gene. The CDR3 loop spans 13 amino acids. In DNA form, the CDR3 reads TGCAGCGTCCTGACCGGTATGAACACTGAAGCTTTCTTT. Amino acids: CSVLTGMNTEAFF.